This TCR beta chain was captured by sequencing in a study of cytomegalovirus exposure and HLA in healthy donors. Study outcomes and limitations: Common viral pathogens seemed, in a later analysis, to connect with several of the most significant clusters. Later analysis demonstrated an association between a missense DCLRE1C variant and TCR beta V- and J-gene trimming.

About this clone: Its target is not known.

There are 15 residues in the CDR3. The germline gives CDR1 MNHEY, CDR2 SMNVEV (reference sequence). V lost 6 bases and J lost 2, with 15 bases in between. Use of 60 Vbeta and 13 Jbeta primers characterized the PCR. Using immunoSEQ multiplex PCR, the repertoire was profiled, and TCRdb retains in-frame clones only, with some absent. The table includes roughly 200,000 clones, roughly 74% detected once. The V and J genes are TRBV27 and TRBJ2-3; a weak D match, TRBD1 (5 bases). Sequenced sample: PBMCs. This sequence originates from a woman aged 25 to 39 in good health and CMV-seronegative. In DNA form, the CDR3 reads TGTGCCAGCAGAAGGGGCGCGCGGACCACAGATACGCAGTATTTT. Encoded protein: CASRRGARTTDTQYF.